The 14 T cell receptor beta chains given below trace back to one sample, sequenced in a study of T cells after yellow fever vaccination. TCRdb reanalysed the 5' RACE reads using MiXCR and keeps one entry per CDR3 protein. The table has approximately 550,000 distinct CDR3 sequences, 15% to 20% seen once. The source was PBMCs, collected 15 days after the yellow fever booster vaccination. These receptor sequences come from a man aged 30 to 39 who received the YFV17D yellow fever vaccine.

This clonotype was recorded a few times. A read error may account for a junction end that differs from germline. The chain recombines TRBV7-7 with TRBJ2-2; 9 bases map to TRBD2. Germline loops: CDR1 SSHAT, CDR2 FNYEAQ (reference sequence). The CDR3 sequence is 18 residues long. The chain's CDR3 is CASSPRSRGRVNTGELFF. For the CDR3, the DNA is TGTGCTAGCAGCCCGAGGAGTCGCGGGAGGGTTAACACCGGGGAGCTGTTTTTT.

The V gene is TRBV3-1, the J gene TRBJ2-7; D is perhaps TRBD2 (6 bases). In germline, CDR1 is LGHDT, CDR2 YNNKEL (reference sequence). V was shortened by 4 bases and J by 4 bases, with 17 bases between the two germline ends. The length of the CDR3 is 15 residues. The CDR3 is CASSPSQGLTYEQYF. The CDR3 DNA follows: TGTGCCAGCAGCCCTAGCCAGGGACTCACGTACGAGCAGTACTTC.

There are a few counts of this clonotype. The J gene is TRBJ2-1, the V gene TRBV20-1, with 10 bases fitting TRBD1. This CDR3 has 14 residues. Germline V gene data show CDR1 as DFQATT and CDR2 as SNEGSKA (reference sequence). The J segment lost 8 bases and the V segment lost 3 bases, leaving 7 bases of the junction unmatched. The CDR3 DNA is TGCAGTGCTAGGGGGACAGGGGCCCTGGATGAGCAGTTCTTC. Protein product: CSARGTGALDEQFF.

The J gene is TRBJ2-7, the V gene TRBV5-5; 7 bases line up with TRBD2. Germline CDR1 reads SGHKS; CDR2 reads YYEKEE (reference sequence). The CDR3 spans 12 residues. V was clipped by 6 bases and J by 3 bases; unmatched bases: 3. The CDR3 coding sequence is TGTGCCAGCACTAGCGGAGGCTACGAGCAGTACTTC. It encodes CASTSGGYEQYF.

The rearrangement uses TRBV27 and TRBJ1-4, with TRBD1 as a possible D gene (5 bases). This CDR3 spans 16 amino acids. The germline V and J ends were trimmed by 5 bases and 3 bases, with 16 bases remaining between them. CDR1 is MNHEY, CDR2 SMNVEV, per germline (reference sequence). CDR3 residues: CASSQGEGRSNEKLFF. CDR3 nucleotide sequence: TGTGCCAGCAGTCAGGGAGAGGGGCGGTCTAATGAAAAACTGTTTTTT. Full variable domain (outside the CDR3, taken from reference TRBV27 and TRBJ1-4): EAQVTQNPRYLITVTGKKLTVTCSQNMNHEYMSWYRQDPGLGLRQIYYSMNVEVTDKGDVPEGYKVSRKEKRNFPLILESPSPNQTSLYFCASSQGEGRSNEKLFFGSGTQLSVL.

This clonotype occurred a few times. CDR3 region: CASSLEGGLARTEQYF. The DNA of the CDR3 is TGTGCCAGCAGCTTAGAGGGGGGACTAGCGCGAACGGAGCAGTACTTC. This rearrangement joins TRBV7-9 to TRBJ2-7; 10 bases are shared with TRBD2. This CDR3 is 16 amino acids long. Germline V gene sequence: CDR1 SEHNR, CDR2 FQNEAQ (reference sequence). Trimming at V came to 1 base and at J to 7 bases, leaving 10 bases not matched to a gene. The whole variable domain, filled in from reference TRBV7-9 and TRBJ2-7, reads DTGVSQNPRHKITKRGQNVTFRCDPISEHNRLYWYRQTLGQGPEFLTYFQNEAQLEKSRLLSDRFSAERPKGSFSTLEIQRTEQGDSAMYLCASSLEGGLARTEQYFGPGTRLTVT.

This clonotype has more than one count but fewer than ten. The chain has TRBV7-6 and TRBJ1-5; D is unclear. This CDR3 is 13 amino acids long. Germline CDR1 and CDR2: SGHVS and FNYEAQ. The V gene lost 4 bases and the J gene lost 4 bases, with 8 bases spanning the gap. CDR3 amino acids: CASSSRPNQPQHF. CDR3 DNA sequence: TGTGCCAGCAGCTCGCGCCCTAATCAGCCCCAGCATTTT.

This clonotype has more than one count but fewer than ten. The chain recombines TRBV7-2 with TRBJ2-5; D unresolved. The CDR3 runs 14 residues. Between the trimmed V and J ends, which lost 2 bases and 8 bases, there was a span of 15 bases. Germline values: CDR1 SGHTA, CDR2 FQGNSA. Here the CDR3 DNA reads TGTGCCAGCAGCTTACAAAGCGTTACGATAACCCAGTACTTC. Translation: CASSLQSVTITQYF.

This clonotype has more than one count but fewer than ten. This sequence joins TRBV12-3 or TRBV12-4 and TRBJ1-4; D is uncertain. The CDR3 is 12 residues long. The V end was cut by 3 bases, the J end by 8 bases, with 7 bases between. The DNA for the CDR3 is TGTGCCAGCAGTTTGGCAGCCGAAAAACTGTTTTTT. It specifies CASSLAAEKLFF.

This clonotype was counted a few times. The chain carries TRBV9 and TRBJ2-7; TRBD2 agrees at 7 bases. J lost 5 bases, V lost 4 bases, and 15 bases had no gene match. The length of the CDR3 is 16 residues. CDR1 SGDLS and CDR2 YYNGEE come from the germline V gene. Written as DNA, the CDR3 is TGTGCCAGCAGCCCGTCCTTGGTGGGCGGGAGCCACGAGCAGTACTTC. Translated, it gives CASSPSLVGGSHEQYF.

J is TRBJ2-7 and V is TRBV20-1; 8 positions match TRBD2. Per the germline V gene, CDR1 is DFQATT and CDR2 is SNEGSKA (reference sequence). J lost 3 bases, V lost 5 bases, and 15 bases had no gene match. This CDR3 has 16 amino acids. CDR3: CSASYGGALAGYEQYF. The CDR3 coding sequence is TGCAGTGCTTCATACGGGGGGGCGCTGGCGGGCTACGAGCAGTACTTC.

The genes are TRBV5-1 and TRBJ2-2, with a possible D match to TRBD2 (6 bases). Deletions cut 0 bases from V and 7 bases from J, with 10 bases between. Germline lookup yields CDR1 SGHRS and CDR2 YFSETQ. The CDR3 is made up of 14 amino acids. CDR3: CASSLAEGSGELFF. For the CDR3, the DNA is TGCGCCAGCAGCTTGGCGGAGGGAAGCGGGGAGCTGTTTTTT.

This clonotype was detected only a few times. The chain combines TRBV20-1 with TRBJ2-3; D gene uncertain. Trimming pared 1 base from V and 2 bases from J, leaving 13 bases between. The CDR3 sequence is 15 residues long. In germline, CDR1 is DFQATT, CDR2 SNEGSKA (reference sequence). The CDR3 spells CSARGARENTDTQYF. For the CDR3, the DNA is TGCAGTGCTAGAGGGGCCCGCGAGAACACAGATACGCAGTATTTT.

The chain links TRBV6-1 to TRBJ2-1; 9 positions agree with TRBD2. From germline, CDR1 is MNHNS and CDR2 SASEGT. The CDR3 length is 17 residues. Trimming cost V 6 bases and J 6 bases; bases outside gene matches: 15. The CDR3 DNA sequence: TGTGCCAGCAGCTCCACTAGCGGGTATGGCTACTCCAATGAGCAGTTCTTC. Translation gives CASSSTSGYGYSNEQFF.